Following are 13 T cell receptor beta chains from one sample sequenced in a study of blood T cell repertoires in COVID-19. Libraries were prepared by immunoSEQ multiplex PCR; TCRdb keeps only in-frame clonotypes and omits some of them. The sample records 390,000 or so clones, about 90% being singletons. Sequencing was done on a sample of peripheral blood. The source of these receptors is a man aged 18 to 29 with active or convalescent COVID-19.

This clone came up once. The chain has TRBV6-5 and TRBJ2-5, with 8 bases matching TRBD1. CDR1 and CDR2 (germline): MNHEY, SVGAGI. After removal of 6 bases from V and 6 bases from J, the junction contained 9 bases not matched to a gene. This CDR3 comprises 14 residues. The CDR3 sequence: CASSPTGAGQTQYF. In DNA, the CDR3 is TGTGCCAGCAGCCCGACAGGGGCGGGACAGACCCAGTACTTC.

The chain uses TRBV7-2 and TRBJ2-7; D is undetermined. There are 13 residues in the CDR3. Germline V CDR1 and CDR2: SGHTA, FQGNSA. The V end was cut by 1 base, the J end by 1 base, with 5 bases between. CDR3 amino acids: CASSLGDSYEQYF. DNA for the CDR3: TGTGCCAGCAGCTTAGGAGATTCCTACGAGCAGTACTTC.

V gene TRBV19 combines with J gene TRBJ2-1, with TRBD1 matching over 7 bases. CDR3 size: 15 residues. Germline CDR1 reads LNHDA; CDR2 reads SQIVND (reference sequence). Germline trimming cut 5 bases from V and 1 base from J; bases unmatched to any gene: 5. CDR3 residues: CASSYGQVSYNEQFF. The CDR3 DNA reads TGTGCCAGTAGTTACGGACAGGTTTCCTACAATGAGCAGTTCTTC.

The genes are TRBV6-6 and TRBJ2-7; unclear D gene. The V and J ends lost 5 bases and 1 base respectively, with 12 bases between them. Germline CDR1 is MNHNY and CDR2 is SVGAGI (reference sequence). This CDR3 has 14 residues. The CDR3 DNA is TGTGCCAGCAGTCATCGGTCCCGTTCCTACGAGCAGTACTTC. Translating it yields CASSHRSRSYEQYF.

This chain uses TRBV3-1 (or the pseudogene TRBV3-2) with TRBJ1-1; the D gene is possibly TRBD1 (5 bases). Germline assignment: CDR1 LGHDT and CDR2 YNNKEL (reference sequence). The CDR3 runs 14 residues. Trimming took off 7 bases at V and 2 bases at J, with 14 bases between the two ends. This CDR3 reads CASNNPGGNTEAFF. The CDR3 DNA follows: TGTGCCAGCAACAATCCGGGGGGTAACACTGAAGCTTTCTTT.

A single count supports this clone. This chain links TRBV27 with TRBJ2-1; 13 nucleotides line up with TRBD2. With V trimmed by 8 bases and J by 8 bases, 3 bases remained unmatched. The CDR3 has 13 amino acids. Germline V lookup: CDR1 MNHEY, CDR2 SMNVEV (reference sequence). The CDR3 sequence: CASGLAGVHEQFF. The CDR3 DNA follows: TGTGCCAGCGGACTAGCGGGAGTCCATGAGCAGTTCTTC.

This clone was counted a single time. The chain recombines TRBV6-5 with TRBJ1-6; 9 nucleotides line up with TRBD1. V was pared by 0 bases and J by 7 bases, with 4 bases of the junction left unmatched. The CDR3 totals 16 residues. Germline loops: CDR1 MNHEY, CDR2 SVGAGI. The CDR3 DNA sequence: TGTGCCAGCAGTTACTCGGGACAGGGATTGAATTCACCCCTCCACTTT. This sequence encodes CASSYSGQGLNSPLHF.

The genes are TRBV19 and TRBJ2-5; 9 bases match TRBD1. V lost 4 bases and J lost 5; bases outside the gene matches: 8. CDR1 and CDR2 (germline): LNHDA, SQIVND (reference sequence). This CDR3 contains 15 residues. For the CDR3, the DNA is TGTGCCAGTAGTAGCACAGGGGGCCTTCTTGAGACCCAGTACTTC. Amino acid sequence: CASSSTGGLLETQYF. The whole variable domain, remainder taken from reference TRBV19 and TRBJ2-5, is DGGITQSPKYLFRKEGQNVTLSCEQNLNHDAMYWYRQDPGQGLRLIYYSQIVNDFQKGDIAEGYSVSREKKESFPLTVTSAQKNPTAFYLCASSSTGGLLETQYFGPGTRLLVL.

The table lists this clone with a few counts. V and J are TRBV19 and TRBJ2-3; 12 bases agree with TRBD2. V gave up 6 bases and J gave up 5 bases; unmatched junction bases: 0. The CDR3 is 13 residues long. Per the germline V gene, CDR1 is LNHDA and CDR2 is SQIVND (reference sequence). The CDR3 region is CASRLAGGDTQYF. In nucleotides, the CDR3 is TGTGCCAGTAGACTAGCGGGGGGAGATACGCAGTATTTT.

In its sample, this clone was seen once. J is TRBJ2-6 and V is TRBV7-3; TRBD1 matches at 10 bases. CDR3 size: 17 residues. V lost 3 bases to trimming and J lost 0 bases; unmatched junction nucleotides: 2. Germline values: CDR1 SGHTA, CDR2 FQGTGA. The CDR3 reads CASSFGTGASGANVLTF. CDR3 in DNA: TGTGCCAGCAGCTTTGGGACAGGGGCCTCTGGGGCCAACGTCCTGACTTTC.

The V gene is TRBV7-2, the J gene TRBJ1-2, with D possibly being TRBD1 (6 bases). CDR1 and CDR2 (germline): SGHTA, FQGNSA. The CDR3 spans 15 residues. The germline V and J ends were trimmed by 3 bases and 5 bases, with 16 bases remaining between them. CDR3 nucleotide sequence: TGTGCCAGCAGCTTCCTCCCGGGACAACTTTATGGCTACACCTTC. Encoded protein: CASSFLPGQLYGYTF.

The chain combines TRBV5-1 with TRBJ2-2; no clear D gene. The CDR3 covers 15 residues. V lost 1 base to trimming and J lost 6 bases, with 13 bases between them. CDR1 SGHRS and CDR2 YFSETQ come from the germline V gene. CDR3 amino acids: CASSLRLVEAGELFF. The CDR3, as DNA: TGCGCCAGCAGCTTGAGGCTAGTCGAGGCCGGGGAGCTGTTTTTT.

The chain recombines TRBV7-8 with TRBJ2-7; D perhaps matches TRBD1 (6 bases). The V and J ends lost 8 bases and 4 bases respectively, with 21 bases between them. The germline gives CDR1 SGHVS, CDR2 FQNEAQ. This CDR3 contains 15 residues. The CDR3 reads CASVQEAGVPYEQYF. The CDR3 nucleotides read TGTGCCAGCGTTCAGGAAGCAGGGGTGCCTTACGAGCAGTACTTC. Combining the CDR3 with reference TRBV7-8 and TRBJ2-7 gives the whole variable domain GAGVSQSPRYKVAKRGQDVALRCDPISGHVSLFWYQQALGQGPEFLTYFQNEAQLDKSGLPSDRFFAERPEGSVSTLKIQRTQQEDSAVYLCASVQEAGVPYEQYFGPGTRLTVT.